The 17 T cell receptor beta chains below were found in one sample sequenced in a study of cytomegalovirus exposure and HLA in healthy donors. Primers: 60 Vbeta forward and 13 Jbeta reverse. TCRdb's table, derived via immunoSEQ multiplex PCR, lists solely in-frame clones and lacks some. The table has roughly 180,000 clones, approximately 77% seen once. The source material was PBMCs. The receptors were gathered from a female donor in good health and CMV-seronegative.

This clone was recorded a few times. CDR3 DNA: TGTGCCAGCTGTTGGGGGAGGGTCAGTCAGCCCCAGCATTTT. This sequence encodes CASCWGRVSQPQHF. The chain joins TRBV28 to TRBJ1-5; tentatively, D is TRBD1 (5 bases). CDR1 MDHEN and CDR2 SYDVKM come from the germline V gene. The CDR3 totals 14 residues. The V and J ends lost 8 bases and 6 bases respectively, with 17 bases between them. Variable domain in full (rest from reference TRBV28 and TRBJ1-5): DVKVTQSSRYLVKRTGEKVFLECVQDMDHENMFWYRQDPGLGLRLIYFSYDVKMKEKGDIPEGYSVSREKKERFSLILESASTNQTSMYLCASCWGRVSQPQHFGDGTRLSIL.

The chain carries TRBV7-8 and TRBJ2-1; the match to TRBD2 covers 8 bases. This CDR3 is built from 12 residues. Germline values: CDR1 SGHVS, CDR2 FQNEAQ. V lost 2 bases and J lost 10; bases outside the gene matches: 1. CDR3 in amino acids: CASSLTSGEQFF. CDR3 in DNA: TGTGCCAGCAGCTTAACTAGCGGAGAGCAGTTCTTC.

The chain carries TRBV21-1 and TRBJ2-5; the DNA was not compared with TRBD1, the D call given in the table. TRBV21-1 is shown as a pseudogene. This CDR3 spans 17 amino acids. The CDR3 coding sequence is TGTGCCAGCAACGAAAAAGATCCGGGACAGGGGGCTCGGACCCAGTACTTC. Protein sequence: CASNEKDPGQGARTQYF.

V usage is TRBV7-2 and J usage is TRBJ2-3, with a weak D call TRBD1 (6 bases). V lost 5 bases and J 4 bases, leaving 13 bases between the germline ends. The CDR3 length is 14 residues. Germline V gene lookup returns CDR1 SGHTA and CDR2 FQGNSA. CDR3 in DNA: TGTGCCAGCAGCCAAAGACAGGTGCCAGATACGCAGTATTTT. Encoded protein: CASSQRQVPDTQYF.

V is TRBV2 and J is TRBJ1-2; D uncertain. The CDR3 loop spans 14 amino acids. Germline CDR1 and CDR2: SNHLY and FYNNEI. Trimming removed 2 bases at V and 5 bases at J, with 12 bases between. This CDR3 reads CASSERSRGYGYTF. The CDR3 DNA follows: TGTGCCAGCAGTGAACGCAGCCGGGGATATGGCTACACCTTC.

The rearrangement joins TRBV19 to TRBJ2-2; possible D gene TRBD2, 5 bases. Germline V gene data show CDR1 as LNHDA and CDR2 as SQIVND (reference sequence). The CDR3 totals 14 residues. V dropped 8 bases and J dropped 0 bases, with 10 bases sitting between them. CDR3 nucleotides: TGTGCCAGTCAAAGGAGGTCGAACACCGGGGAGCTGTTTTTT. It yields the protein CASQRRSNTGELFF.

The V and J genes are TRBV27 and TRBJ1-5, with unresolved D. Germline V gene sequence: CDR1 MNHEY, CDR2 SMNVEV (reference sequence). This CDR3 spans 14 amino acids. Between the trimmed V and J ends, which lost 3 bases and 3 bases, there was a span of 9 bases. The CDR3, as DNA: TGTGCCAGCAGTTTGGAACAGCTCAATCAGCCCCAGCATTTT. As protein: CASSLEQLNQPQHF.

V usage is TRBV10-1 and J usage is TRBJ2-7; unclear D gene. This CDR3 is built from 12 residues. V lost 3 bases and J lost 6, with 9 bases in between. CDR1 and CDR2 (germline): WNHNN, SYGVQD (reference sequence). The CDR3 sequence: CASSDGTAEQYF. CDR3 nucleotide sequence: TGCGCCAGCAGTGATGGCACAGCCGAGCAGTACTTC.

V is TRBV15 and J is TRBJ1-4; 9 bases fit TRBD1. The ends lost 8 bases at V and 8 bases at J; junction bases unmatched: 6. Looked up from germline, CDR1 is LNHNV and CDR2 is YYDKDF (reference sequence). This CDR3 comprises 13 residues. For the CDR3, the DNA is TGTGCCACCCGGGACAGGGATAGGGAAAAACTGTTTTTT. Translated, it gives CATRDRDREKLFF. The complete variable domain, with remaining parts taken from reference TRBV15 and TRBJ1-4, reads DAMVIQNPRYQVTQFGKPVTLSCSQTLNHNVMYWYQQKSSQAPKLLFHYYDKDFNNEADTPDNFQSRRPNTSFCFLDIRSPGLGDTAMYLCATRDRDREKLFFGSGTQLSVL.

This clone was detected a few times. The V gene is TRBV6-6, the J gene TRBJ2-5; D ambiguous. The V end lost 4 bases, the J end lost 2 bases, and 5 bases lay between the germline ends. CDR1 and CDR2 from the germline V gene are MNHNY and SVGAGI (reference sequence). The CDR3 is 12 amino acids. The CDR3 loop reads CASSWSQETQYF. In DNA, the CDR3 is TGTGCCAGCAGTTGGAGTCAAGAGACCCAGTACTTC.

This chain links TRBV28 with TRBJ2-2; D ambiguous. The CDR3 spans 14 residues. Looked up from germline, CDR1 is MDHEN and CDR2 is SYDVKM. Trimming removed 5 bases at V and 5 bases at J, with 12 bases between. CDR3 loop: CASSPFLSTGELFF. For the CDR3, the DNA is TGTGCCAGCAGTCCCTTTTTGTCGACCGGGGAGCTGTTTTTT.

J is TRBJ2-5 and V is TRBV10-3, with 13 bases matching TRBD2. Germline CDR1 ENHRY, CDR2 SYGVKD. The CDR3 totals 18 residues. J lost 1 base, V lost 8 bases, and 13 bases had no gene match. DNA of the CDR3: TGTGCCATCGGGCAAACTAGCGGGAGGGCCCGCCCCCAAGAGACCCAGTACTTC. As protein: CAIGQTSGRARPQETQYF.

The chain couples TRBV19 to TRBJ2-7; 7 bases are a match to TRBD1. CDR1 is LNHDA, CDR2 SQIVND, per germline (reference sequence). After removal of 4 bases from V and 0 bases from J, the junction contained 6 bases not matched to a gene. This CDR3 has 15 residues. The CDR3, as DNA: TGTGCCAGTAGTACGCTGACAGGGAGCTCCTACGAGCAGTACTTC. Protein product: CASSTLTGSSYEQYF.

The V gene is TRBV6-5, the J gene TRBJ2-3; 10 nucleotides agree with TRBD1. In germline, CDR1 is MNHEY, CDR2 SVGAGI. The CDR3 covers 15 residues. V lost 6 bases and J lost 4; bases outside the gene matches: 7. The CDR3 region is CASSPGTGEADTQYF. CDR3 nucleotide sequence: TGTGCCAGCAGCCCCGGGACAGGGGAGGCAGATACGCAGTATTTT.

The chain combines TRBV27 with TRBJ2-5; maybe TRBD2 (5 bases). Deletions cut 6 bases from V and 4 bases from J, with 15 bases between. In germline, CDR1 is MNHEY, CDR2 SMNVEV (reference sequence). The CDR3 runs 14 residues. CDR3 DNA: TGTGCCAGCAGGGGATCCTATCGGGGAGAGACCCAGTACTTC. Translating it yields CASRGSYRGETQYF.

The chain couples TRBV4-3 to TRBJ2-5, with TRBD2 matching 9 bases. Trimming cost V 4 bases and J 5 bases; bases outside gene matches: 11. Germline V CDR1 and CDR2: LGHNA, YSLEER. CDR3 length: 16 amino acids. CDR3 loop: CASSLGGGGAAETQYF. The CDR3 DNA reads TGCGCCAGCAGCCTTGGGGGCGGGGGGGCCGCCGAGACCCAGTACTTC.

Here the CDR3 DNA reads TGCGCCAGCAGTGAGCTCCAGCGGGGGCCCCCGAACACCGGGGAGCTGTTTTTT. Translation gives CASSELQRGPPNTGELFF. The chain has TRBV10-2 and TRBJ2-2; 8 bases are a match to TRBD2. There are 18 residues in the CDR3. V trimming: 2 bases; J trimming: 0 bases; junction bases outside the gene matches: 8. Germline V gives CDR1 WSHSY, CDR2 SAAADI.